This T cell receptor (beta chain) was profiled in a study of CD8+ T cells in alopecia areata. Investigators isolated RNA and reverse transcribed it into cDNA to act as the sequencing template. The assay was immunoSEQ multiplex PCR, and TCRdb's table has in-frame clones only and misses some. Among almost 250,000 clones listed, around two thirds were seen once. Punch biopsies of lesional scalp, plus peripheral blood, were taken from alopecia areata patients. Worth noting for this clone: Antigen: not known.

Findings of the study overall: More clonal than normal scalp was lesional scalp, particularly alopecia totalis/universalis.

V lost 6 bases, J lost 4 bases, and 9 bases lay in between. The CDR3 covers 11 residues. The germline gives CDR1 DFQATT, CDR2 SNEGSKA (reference sequence). Sequencing used CD4+ T cells sorted from blood, obtained at week 0. This sequence originates from a human donor with alopecia areata. The rearrangement links TRBV20-1 to TRBJ2-5, with D perhaps TRBD2 (5 bases). In nucleotides, the CDR3 is TGCAGTGCGTCTGAGGGAGAGACCCAGTACTTC. Its protein product is CSASEGETQYF.